This TCR beta chain derives from a study of T cells after yellow fever vaccination (dated by TCRdb to between 2017 and 2020). For context, the study as a whole: The SMART-Seq v4 Ultra Low Input RNA kit was used to prepare libraries from fractions with low cell numbers. To follow T-cell clones before and after primary and booster YFV17D yellow fever vaccination, bulk TCR alpha and beta repertoires were sequenced over time. The cohort comprised two healthy male donors, one aged 18 to 29 and one aged 30 to 40 years. Bulk PBMC replicates and cell subsets were isolated from blood drawn at multiple timepoints before and after both primary and secondary immunization.

As encoded in the germline V gene, CDR1 is SGHVS while CDR2 is FNYEAQ. V and J are trimmed by 0 bases and 5 bases, and the gene matches miss 1 base of the junction. Inclusive of the bounding cysteine and phenylalanine, the CDR3 is 15 residues long. The read is trimmed to its CDR3 DNA, 45 bases read in frame from base 1. As concerns this clonotype: Its antigen has not been determined. No much larger clonotype is one base removed from it; base qualities were not supplied.

This sample's treatment or condition label indicates: live attenuated yellow fever vaccine strain. At each blood-draw timepoint, two biological replicates of bulk PBMCs were collected. A standard Ficoll-Paque protocol was used to isolate PBMCs from peripheral blood. TriZol was used to extract RNA from bulk PBMCs, from CD4 and CD8 fractions, and from dextramer-positive and dextramer-negative fractions. TCR cDNA was made using 5'RACE template switching, a step that added a universal primer site and unique molecular identifiers. cDNA synthesis was primed from both the TCR alpha and TCR beta constant segments. Libraries were amplified in two PCR steps, with sample barcodes and sequencing adapters added in the second step. Libraries were sequenced on Illumina HiSeq 2500 (2x100 bp) or NovaSeq (2x150 bp). In the paper's pipeline: MIGEC handled demultiplexing of reads and collapsing into UMI consensus sequences, while MiXCR performed V(D)J alignment. Vaccine-responding clonotypes were identified with edgeR using replicate PBMC samples, with FDR below 0.01 and a log2 fold change above 5 up to day 15 being required. Each bulk clonotype received a CD4 or CD8 identity based on whether the sequenced CD4 or CD8 repertoire contained that clonotype at higher abundance. The public reads were reprocessed in TCRdb via fastp at Q25 and MiXCR, keeping in-frame beta chains. Entries are consolidated by CDR3 protein sequence, retaining the most common genes and DNA. These V and J calls derive from TCRdb rather than the authors' analysis. Across this sample there are approximately 610,000 distinct CDR3 sequences, with roughly a sixth seen only once. The ten largest account for approximately 15% of the sample.

The study at large found these results: The study included only a couple of donors, which limits how far the findings can be generalized. Compared with the primary T-cell response, the secondary T-cell response was weaker but faster, peaking on day 5 rather than day 15. A small share of clonotypes occurred in both CD4 and CD8 compartments, likely arising from convergent recombination. FACS-sorted repertoires could contain abundant contaminating clonotypes from the bulk population, so computational filtering was required. After the booster, most clones that had expanded after primary vaccination were detected again (around 97% of CD4 and roughly 86% of CD8), suggesting broad maintenance of memory.

The specimen comprised PBMCs, sampled 5 to 6 days after the first yellow fever vaccination. The sequence links TRBV7-6 to TRBJ2-3; 11 middle bases align to TRBD2. The receptor was isolated from a man younger than 35 who received the YFV17D yellow fever vaccine. CDR3 protein: CASSLAGTSGDTQYF. The sequenced DNA: TGTGCCAGCAGCTTAGCCGGGACTAGCGGAGATACGCAGTATTTT.